The clone carrying this T cell receptor beta chain was recorded at least ten times. The sample belongs to a study of neurological immune-mediated disorders. MiXCR, run by TCRdb on the 5' RACE reads, gives a single entry per CDR3 protein. This repertoire shows approximately 50,000 distinct CDR3 sequences, less than 4% found once; its top ten account for 6.5%. CDR3 length: 15 amino acids. The V end lost 5 bases, the J end lost 1 base, and 15 bases lay between the germline ends. Germline V gives CDR1 SGHTA, CDR2 FQGNSA. This receptor was taken from a man aged 55-75 years with multiple sclerosis. The chain employs TRBV7-2 and TRBJ2-7; D is unresolved. What was sequenced was PBMCs. CDR3 coding DNA: TGTGCCAGCAGCCCTAGTTTTACACTTTCCTACGAGCAGTACTTC. Encoded protein: CASSPSFTLSYEQYF.